Sequencing of this TCR beta chain was carried out in a study of shared clonotypes between healthy human individuals. As to this clone: Its specificity is not known.

Study-level points and caveats: The study found lower generation probabilities in non-shared clonotypes than in those shared by all four donors. Though the depth was large, rarefaction showed that sorted-subset sequencing was incomplete. Represented genetic and exposure-history diversity was restricted by having few donors.

Under the authors' procedure: Junction-only sequences without quality scores came from ImmunoSEQ, so filtering differed. Sequencing was performed with immunoSEQ multiplex PCR; in TCRdb, only in-frame clones are kept and a portion is missing. D and trimming come from the DNA, and the V and J calls and clone size come from that table. The sample records over 700,000 clones, approximately 77% being singletons. The TCR sequence derives from a woman in her twenties or thirties in good health. Source material: memory CD4+ T cells sorted from blood. Regarding subset: CD45RA-negative fraction.

CDR3 nucleotide sequence: TGTGCCAGCAGTTACGACCGAACCAAAGCTTTCTTT. Amino acids: CASSYDRTKAFF. This chain links TRBV6-5 with TRBJ1-1; no reliable D call. CDR3 length: 12 amino acids. In germline, CDR1 is MNHEY, CDR2 SVGAGI. The germline V and J ends were trimmed by 2 bases and 9 bases, with 10 bases remaining between them.